The 22 T cell receptor beta chains below come from one sample, sequenced in a study of T-cell reconstitution after alpha-beta-depleted transplantation in children. Preparation of the TCRbeta library was carried out with unique molecular identifiers. TCRdb re-called the PCR reads through MiXCR, storing one row per CDR3 protein. The profile shows 440,000 or so distinct CDR3 sequences, about 40% of them singletons. Sequencing was performed on PBMCs, taken before TCRalphabeta/CD19-depleted stem cell transplant. Every receptor here comes from a girl aged 2 to 9 with aplastic anemia, due to receive a stem cell transplant.

Concerning this clonotype: A much bigger clone sits one base away, suggesting this may be a read error. The chain employs TRBV7-9 and TRBJ1-2; no clear D. CDR3 length equals 15 residues. CDR1 and CDR2 (germline): SEHNR, FQNEAQ (reference sequence). This chain's CDR3 is CASSFSTELTYGDTF. The DNA of the CDR3 is TGTGCCAGCAGCTTCTCCACAGAACTCACCTATGGCGACACCTTC.

This clonotype was seen a few times. The rearrangement uses TRBV7-2 and TRBJ2-1, with 7 bases identical to TRBD2. The CDR3 runs to 16 residues. Germline V gene lookup returns CDR1 SGHTA and CDR2 FQGNSA. V trimming: 5 bases; J trimming: 7 bases; junction bases outside the gene matches: 14. The CDR3 DNA is TGTGCCAGCAGCACAAATAGAGGTGGGGGGGGGAATGAGCAGTTCTTC. Protein: CASSTNRGGGGNEQFF. The whole variable domain, remainder taken from reference TRBV7-2 and TRBJ2-1, is GAGVSQSPSNKVTEKGKDVELRCDPISGHTALYWYRQSLGQGLEFLIYFQGNSAPDKSGLPSDRFSAERTGGSVSTLTIQRTQQEDSAVYLCASSTNRGGGGNEQFFGPGTRLTVL.

V and J are TRBV5-1 and TRBJ2-5; 10 bases agree with TRBD2. Trimming at V came to 5 bases and at J to 5 bases, leaving 9 bases not matched to a gene. Germline values: CDR1 SGHRS, CDR2 YFSETQ. This CDR3 is 15 amino acids long. This chain's CDR3 is CASRPNLAGVETQYF. CDR3 bases: TGCGCCAGCAGACCCAATCTAGCGGGGGTGGAGACCCAGTACTTC.

This clonotype has a handful of counts. The V call is TRBV5-1, the J call TRBJ2-5; 8 nucleotides line up with TRBD2. J was trimmed by 7 bases and V by 1 base; bases with no gene match: 9. CDR3 length equals 15 residues. Germline CDR1 SGHRS, CDR2 YFSETQ. The CDR3 coding sequence is TGCGCCAGCAGCTTGAGGGGACTAGACCCTGGGACCCAGTACTTC. Protein sequence: CASSLRGLDPGTQYF.

This clonotype appeared a few times. V gene TRBV4-2 combines with J gene TRBJ2-6; TRBD2 matches at 10 bases. This CDR3 is built from 18 residues. Losses at the gene ends were 4 bases for V and 0 bases for J; bases not matched to a gene: 6. The germline V gene has CDR1 LGHNA and CDR2 YNFKEQ. CDR3 sequence (DNA): TGTGCCAGCAGCCCAACACTAGCGGGGCCCTCTGGGGCCAACGTCCTGACTTTC. Translated: CASSPTLAGPSGANVLTF.

This chain joins TRBV20-1 and TRBJ1-6, with TRBD1 matching 12 bases. Germline values: CDR1 DFQATT, CDR2 SNEGSKA (reference sequence). The CDR3 runs to 15 residues. J gave up 8 bases and V 7 bases, and 9 bases lay outside the gene matches. Written as DNA, the CDR3 is TGCAGTGTTACCCGGGACAGGGGGCGTTATTCACCCCTCCACTTT. Translation: CSVTRDRGRYSPLHF.

This sequence joins TRBV7-8 and TRBJ2-7; maybe TRBD1 (5 bases). The CDR3 loop spans 15 amino acids. Germline V gives CDR1 SGHVS, CDR2 FQNEAQ. The germline V and J ends were trimmed by 3 bases and 0 bases, with 12 bases remaining between them. The CDR3 coding sequence is TGTGCCAGCAGCTTCCAGGGCACACTCTCCTACGAGCAGTACTTC. It encodes CASSFQGTLSYEQYF.

The rearrangement uses TRBV18 and TRBJ2-1; D is unresolved. V was cut by 2 bases and J by 5 bases, with 10 bases left in between. Germline assignment: CDR1 KGHSH and CDR2 LQKENI. The CDR3 runs 14 residues. The CDR3 here is CASSPNKGNNEQFF. CDR3 in DNA: TGTGCCAGCTCACCAAATAAAGGCAACAATGAGCAGTTCTTC.

CDR3 coding DNA: TGTGCCAGCAGCTTAGACCTGGGGAACTCACCCCTCCACTTT. Protein product: CASSLDLGNSPLHF. This chain connects TRBV7-9 to TRBJ1-6; no clear D gene. The CDR3 is 14 amino acids. The ends were cut back, 1 base at V and 10 bases at J, with 11 bases in the middle. Germline values: CDR1 SEHNR, CDR2 FQNEAQ (reference sequence).

This clonotype was observed many times. This chain joins TRBV29-1 and TRBJ2-2, with 10 positions matching TRBD2. V lost 8 bases to trimming and J lost 5 bases; unmatched junction nucleotides: 8. The CDR3 totals 14 residues. Germline assignment: CDR1 SQVTM and CDR2 ANQGSEA. This CDR3 reads CSIRTSGSTGELFF. The CDR3 DNA is TGCAGCATCCGGACTAGCGGTTCGACCGGGGAGCTGTTTTTT.

This clonotype has a handful of counts. This chain links TRBV12-5 with TRBJ2-3; maybe TRBD2 (5 bases). The CDR3 runs 14 residues. Germline CDR1 reads LGHNT; CDR2 reads FRNRAP. The V and J ends lost 6 bases and 6 bases respectively, with 16 bases between them. CDR3: CASGLDSPRDTQYF. For the CDR3, the DNA is TGTGCTAGTGGACTGGACTCCCCGAGGGATACGCAGTATTTT. The whole variable domain, remainder taken from reference TRBV12-5 and TRBJ2-3, is DARVTQTPRHKVTEMGQEVTMRCQPILGHNTVFWYRQTMMQGLELLAYFRNRAPLDDSGMPKDRFSAEMPDATLATLKIQPSEPRDSAVYFCASGLDSPRDTQYFGPGTRLTVL.

CDR3: CSAPGTAQLMQKLFF. CDR3 DNA sequence: TGCAGTGCGCCCGGGACAGCCCAACTAATGCAAAAACTGTTTTTT. This chain connects TRBV20-1 to TRBJ1-4; the match to TRBD1 covers 7 bases. The CDR3 consists of 15 residues. J gave up 9 bases and V 6 bases, and 16 bases lay outside the gene matches. CDR1 and CDR2 (germline): DFQATT, SNEGSKA (reference sequence).

The sample holds many counts of this clonotype. V and J are TRBV12-3 or TRBV12-4 and TRBJ2-7, with 9 bases fitting TRBD1. The CDR3 loop spans 16 amino acids. The V segment lost 6 bases and the J segment 5 bases; nucleotides outside the gene matches: 14. The DNA for the CDR3 is TGTGCCAGCAGCCCCGTGCTTGGACAGGGGTTTCACGAGCAGTACTTC. It specifies CASSPVLGQGFHEQYF.

V gene TRBV5-1 combines with J gene TRBJ2-7; 9 bases agree with TRBD1. CDR1 and CDR2 (germline): SGHRS, YFSETQ. Germline trimming cut 2 bases from V and 5 bases from J; bases unmatched to any gene: 5. The CDR3 is 14 amino acids. DNA for the CDR3: TGCGCCAGCAGCTTCGGGACAGGGCAAGACGAGCAGTACTTC. It yields the protein CASSFGTGQDEQYF.

This clonotype has only a few counts. The chain joins TRBV2 to TRBJ2-1, with D uncertain. The CDR3 extends over 14 amino acids. Germline lookup yields CDR1 SNHLY and CDR2 FYNNEI. Trimming left V 6 bases short and J 0 bases short, with 9 bases between. The CDR3 sequence is CASRSRSSYNEQFF. In DNA, the CDR3 is TGTGCCAGCAGATCCCGGAGCTCCTACAATGAGCAGTTCTTC.

The chain recombines TRBV12-3 or TRBV12-4 with TRBJ2-2; TRBD2 matches at 13 bases. The trim removed 3 bases at V and 4 bases at J, leaving 11 bases unmatched. The CDR3 runs 19 residues. The CDR3 loop is CASSFILAGGRGPTGELFF. For the CDR3, the DNA is TGTGCCAGCAGTTTTATACTAGCGGGGGGGCGAGGTCCCACCGGGGAGCTGTTTTTT.

The rearrangement links TRBV7-2 to TRBJ2-5; 11 nucleotides align to TRBD1. Germline CDR1 is SGHTA and CDR2 is FQGNSA. J was trimmed by 7 bases and V by 4 bases; bases with no gene match: 5. This CDR3 contains 14 residues. CDR3 region: CASSSGQGGSTQYF. Written as DNA, the CDR3 is TGTGCCAGCAGCTCGGGACAGGGGGGATCGACCCAGTACTTC.

This clonotype occurred a few times. The gene calls are TRBV27 and TRBJ1-1; D is possibly TRBD1 (5 bases). The germline CDR1 and CDR2 sequences are MNHEY and SMNVEV (reference sequence). Trimming pared 2 bases from V and 6 bases from J, leaving 13 bases between. The CDR3 sequence is 14 residues long. CDR3 loop: CASSLLGPGAEAFF. CDR3 DNA sequence: TGTGCCAGCAGTTTACTGGGACCCGGCGCTGAAGCTTTCTTT.

The rearrangement links TRBV7-2 to TRBJ2-4, with D maybe TRBD2 (6 bases). The CDR3 consists of 15 residues. V shed 2 bases and J shed 12 bases, with 20 bases lying between them. Germline V gene data show CDR1 as SGHTA and CDR2 as FQGNSA. The CDR3 loop is CASSLLPGLKTDQYF. The CDR3 nucleotides read TGTGCCAGCAGCTTACTACCGGGACTGAAGACGGATCAGTACTTC.

Many counts were recorded for this clonotype. The V gene is TRBV3-1, the J gene TRBJ2-1; 7 nucleotides line up with TRBD2. V shed 4 bases, J shed 1 base, and the junction held 7 bases outside the gene matches. Germline V lookup: CDR1 LGHDT, CDR2 YNNKEL (reference sequence). This CDR3 spans 16 amino acids. The CDR3 region has the DNA TGTGCCAGCAGCCTCCGGGCTAGCGGTTCCTACAATGAGCAGTTCTTC. This translates into CASSLRASGSYNEQFF.

The chain recombines TRBV7-2 with TRBJ2-7, with a possible D match to TRBD1 (5 bases). The CDR3 loop spans 14 amino acids. V lost 1 base and J lost 2, with 9 bases in between. In germline, CDR1 is SGHTA, CDR2 FQGNSA. Here the CDR3 DNA reads TGTGCCAGCAGCTTAGTGGCAGGGACCTACGAGCAGTACTTC. It codes for CASSLVAGTYEQYF.

The chain links TRBV20-1 to TRBJ1-3; the match to TRBD1 covers 11 bases. Per germline, CDR1 DFQATT and CDR2 SNEGSKA (reference sequence). CDR3 length: 16 residues. Germline trimming cut 3 bases from V and 1 base from J; bases unmatched to any gene: 5. The CDR3 here is CSARWTGGASGNTIYF. Written as DNA, the CDR3 is TGCAGTGCTAGGTGGACAGGGGGCGCTTCTGGAAACACCATATATTTT.